These 32 T cell receptor beta chains were sequenced from one sample in a study of OX40 agonist ivuxolimab in advanced cancers. Profiled with immunoSEQ multiplex PCR; TCRdb holds only in-frame clones, not every one. The table includes almost 70,000 clones, roughly 90% detected once. The sequences come from CD4+ or CD8+ T cells sorted from blood, collected in a trial of the OX40 agonist ivuxolimab. These receptors were collected from an adult with an advanced solid tumor such as melanoma, head and neck, liver or kidney cancer.

The chain recombines TRBV5-1 with TRBJ2-5; 10 nucleotides agree with TRBD2. This CDR3 region has 16 residues. V was clipped by 3 bases and J by 4 bases; unmatched bases: 9. Germline CDR1 and CDR2: SGHRS and YFSETQ. CDR3 sequence (DNA): TGCGCCAGCAGCTCAGGATGGACTAGCGGAGGAGAGACCCAGTACTTC. Translation gives CASSSGWTSGGETQYF.

This chain connects TRBV7-3 to TRBJ2-3; possibly TRBD2 for D (6 bases). Per the germline V gene, CDR1 is SGHTA and CDR2 is FQGTGA. The CDR3 sequence is 16 residues long. V was cut by 2 bases and J by 0 bases, with 12 bases left in between. DNA for the CDR3: TGTGCCAGCAGCTTAGCTGCGGGGACTAGCACAGATACGCAGTATTTT. This translates into CASSLAAGTSTDTQYF.

This rearrangement joins TRBV28 to TRBJ2-5; 8 positions match TRBD2. Germline values: CDR1 MDHEN, CDR2 SYDVKM. J gave up 7 bases and V 7 bases, and 11 bases lay outside the gene matches. The CDR3 extends over 14 amino acids. The CDR3 spells CASNQLAVPVTQYF. DNA for the CDR3: TGTGCCAGCAACCAACTAGCGGTCCCAGTGACCCAGTACTTC. The whole variable domain, filled in from reference TRBV28 and TRBJ2-5, reads DVKVTQSSRYLVKRTGEKVFLECVQDMDHENMFWYRQDPGLGLRLIYFSYDVKMKEKGDIPEGYSVSREKKERFSLILESASTNQTSMYLCASNQLAVPVTQYFGPGTRLLVL.

This clone was counted only a few times. The CDR3 coding sequence is TGTGCCAGCAGCTTAATCAGGGATGGCTACACCTTC. It specifies CASSLIRDGYTF. The chain recombines TRBV7-2 with TRBJ1-2; maybe TRBD1 (5 bases). Trimming removed 2 bases from V and 6 bases from J, with 7 bases in between. The CDR3 has 12 residues. Germline CDR1 is SGHTA and CDR2 is FQGNSA.

The rearrangement links TRBV5-1 to TRBJ2-4; 9 bases are shared with TRBD1. There are 15 residues in the CDR3. V lost 4 bases, J lost 5 bases, and 7 bases stayed unmatched. Looked up from germline, CDR1 is SGHRS and CDR2 is YFSETQ. CDR3 coding DNA: TGCGCCAGCAGCCAAACAGGGGGCTTGGAAAACATTCAGTACTTC. Protein sequence: CASSQTGGLENIQYF.

For this clone: Germline and junction disagree at one end, which may indicate a read error. V and J are TRBV7-7 and TRBJ2-5; D might be TRBD2 (7 bases). CDR1 is SSHAT and CDR2 is FNYEAQ in the germline V gene (reference sequence). CDR3 length: 15 amino acids. CDR3 coding DNA: TGTGCTAGCAGCTTAGGGGGGGGTTTCCAAGAGACCCAGTACTTC. Protein sequence: CASSLGGGFQETQYF.

The sample holds one count of this clone. This rearrangement joins TRBV11-1 to TRBJ2-7; 12 nucleotides align to TRBD2. The germline V gene has CDR1 SGHAT and CDR2 FQDESV (reference sequence). Unmatched junction bases numbered 6, after V lost 4 bases and J lost 5 bases. The CDR3 spans 15 residues. This CDR3 reads CASSSRLAGANEQYF. The CDR3 nucleotides read TGTGCCAGCAGCTCAAGACTAGCGGGAGCGAACGAGCAGTACTTC.

J is TRBJ1-5 and V is TRBV19, with D uncertain. Between the trimmed V and J ends, which lost 3 bases and 6 bases, there was a span of 9 bases. Germline loops: CDR1 LNHDA, CDR2 SQIVND (reference sequence). The CDR3 length is 13 residues. CDR3 loop: CASSMAGSQPQHF. CDR3 DNA sequence: TGTGCCAGTAGTATGGCCGGGTCTCAGCCCCAGCATTTT.

The chain links TRBV11-2 to TRBJ2-5; 10 bases align to TRBD2. Per germline, CDR1 SGHAT and CDR2 FQNNGV. Trimming cost V 4 bases and J 3 bases; bases outside gene matches: 2. There are 14 residues in the CDR3. The CDR3 reads CASSYTSGKETQYF. The DNA for the CDR3 is TGTGCCAGCAGCTATACTAGCGGGAAAGAGACCCAGTACTTC.

The chain employs TRBV5-1 and TRBJ2-5; D gene ambiguous. With 0 bases removed from V and 4 bases from J, the gap between germline ends came to 10 bases. The CDR3 has 14 residues. CDR1 is SGHRS, CDR2 YFSETQ, per germline. CDR3 coding DNA: TGCGCCAGCAGCTTGGGATGGGGTGGAGAGACCCAGTACTTC. Its protein product is CASSLGWGGETQYF.

J is TRBJ1-1 and V is TRBV2; no clear D. The V gene's germline CDR1 is SNHLY and CDR2 FYNNEI. The CDR3 sequence is 13 residues long. V lost 6 bases to trimming and J lost 0 bases, with 8 bases between them. The DNA for the CDR3 is TGTGCCAGCAGCTACAGCATGAACACTGAAGCTTTCTTT. The encoded protein is CASSYSMNTEAFF.

The chain uses TRBV7-3 and TRBJ2-2; 10 bases fit TRBD2. The CDR3 sequence is 15 residues long. CDR1 is SGHTA, CDR2 FQGTGA, per germline. Unmatched junction bases numbered 4, after V lost 6 bases and J lost 3 bases. The CDR3 spells CASRPSGRDTGELFF. Written as DNA, the CDR3 is TGTGCCAGCAGACCTAGCGGGAGAGACACCGGGGAGCTGTTTTTT.

The chain couples TRBV5-4 to TRBJ2-1, with D possibly being TRBD1 (5 bases). The CDR3 consists of 13 residues. Trimming took off 5 bases at V and 6 bases at J, with 12 bases between the two ends. Germline V gene sequence: CDR1 SGHNT, CDR2 YYREEE (reference sequence). In nucleotides, the CDR3 is TGTGCCAGCAGGCAGGGATTACCCAATGAGCAGTTCTTC. The encoded protein is CASRQGLPNEQFF.

V usage is TRBV5-6 and J usage is TRBJ2-5, with D unclear. With 3 bases removed from V and 4 bases from J, the gap between germline ends came to 10 bases. Looked up from germline, CDR1 is SGHDT and CDR2 is YYEEEE. The CDR3 is 13 amino acids. CDR3 DNA sequence: TGTGCCAGCAGCTCCTCCCTAGGAGAGACCCAGTACTTC. Protein: CASSSSLGETQYF.

This chain links TRBV19 with TRBJ2-3, with D possibly being TRBD1 or TRBD2 (6 bases each). CDR1 is LNHDA and CDR2 is SQIVND in the germline V gene (reference sequence). The length of the CDR3 is 16 residues. Trimming shortened V by 3 bases and J by 1 base, and 14 bases separated the two germline ends. CDR3 sequence reads: CASSIRAEGGTDTQYF. The DNA for the CDR3 is TGTGCCAGTAGTATTAGAGCGGAGGGGGGCACAGATACGCAGTATTTT.

The chain joins TRBV5-1 to TRBJ2-1; 9 positions match TRBD2. The CDR3 spans 15 residues. Germline-derived CDR1 and CDR2 are SGHRS and YFSETQ. The V and J ends lost 8 bases and 5 bases, in that order; junction bases with no gene match: 11. As DNA, the CDR3 is TGCGCCAGTCGTCTGGTACTAGCGGGCAACAATGAGCAGTTCTTC. Translation gives CASRLVLAGNNEQFF.

The V and J genes are TRBV7-8 and TRBJ1-1; D unresolved. Between the trimmed V and J ends, which lost 2 bases and 1 base, there was a span of 8 bases. Germline values: CDR1 SGHVS, CDR2 FQNEAQ. CDR3 length equals 14 residues. CDR3 nucleotide sequence: TGTGCCAGCAGCTTACGATTAGGGAACACTGAAGCTTTCTTT. Translated, it gives CASSLRLGNTEAFF.

The V call is TRBV11-2, the J call TRBJ2-2, with a weak D call TRBD2 (6 bases). Between the trimmed V and J ends, which lost 5 bases and 6 bases, there was a span of 10 bases. Germline CDR1 is SGHAT and CDR2 is FQNNGV. This CDR3 contains 13 residues. The CDR3 DNA follows: TGTGCCAGCAGCCATACTAGCCCCGGGGAGCTGTTTTTT. This gives the protein CASSHTSPGELFF. Combining the CDR3 with reference TRBV11-2 and TRBJ2-2 gives the whole variable domain EAGVAQSPRYKIIEKRQSVAFWCNPISGHATLYWYQQILGQGPKLLIQFQNNGVVDDSQLPKDRFSAERLKGVDSTLKIQPAKLEDSAVYLCASSHTSPGELFFGEGSRLTVL.

This rearrangement joins TRBV4-3 to TRBJ1-3, with D perhaps TRBD1 (5 bases). The CDR3 loop spans 17 amino acids. V was cut by 1 base and J by 1 base, with 14 bases left in between. The germline V gene has CDR1 LGHNA and CDR2 YSLEER. The CDR3 loop is CASSQALAGISGNTIYF. For the CDR3, the DNA is TGCGCCAGCAGCCAAGCACTCGCAGGGATATCTGGAAACACCATATATTTT.

The chain combines TRBV15 with TRBJ2-5, with a possible D match to TRBD2 (6 bases). The CDR3 is 14 residues long. Per the germline V gene, CDR1 is LNHNV and CDR2 is YYDKDF (reference sequence). The V and J ends lost 1 base and 2 bases respectively, with 8 bases between them. The CDR3 here is CATSRGDSQETQYF. The CDR3 DNA follows: TGTGCCACCAGCAGAGGGGACTCTCAAGAGACCCAGTACTTC.

The chain carries TRBV11-3 and TRBJ2-6, with TRBD2 as a possible D gene (5 bases). The germline CDR1 and CDR2 sequences are SGHNT and YENEEA. With 0 bases removed from V and 2 bases from J, the gap between germline ends came to 17 bases. The CDR3 consists of 19 residues. The CDR3 region has the DNA TGTGCCAGCAGCTTAGATCTGGCTAGCCGAACGCCTGGGGCCAACGTCCTGACTTTC. Translation: CASSLDLASRTPGANVLTF.

The V gene is TRBV4-2, the J gene TRBJ1-3; D not certain. From germline, CDR1 is LGHNA and CDR2 YNFKEQ. This CDR3 contains 15 residues. V lost 0 bases to trimming and J lost 5 bases, with 11 bases between them. The DNA of the CDR3 is TGTGCCAGCAGCCAAGATGTGGCACGGCGAAACACCATATATTTT. As protein: CASSQDVARRNTIYF.

This chain links TRBV19 with TRBJ1-5; D possibly corresponds to TRBD1 (6 bases). The ends were cut back, 5 bases at V and 0 bases at J, with 14 bases in the middle. This CDR3 is 16 amino acids long. The germline gives CDR1 LNHDA, CDR2 SQIVND (reference sequence). CDR3 residues: CASSSRQEFSNQPQHF. The CDR3 DNA is TGTGCCAGTAGTTCTCGACAGGAATTTAGCAATCAGCCCCAGCATTTT. The variable domain in full, completed from reference TRBV19 and TRBJ1-5, reads DGGITQSPKYLFRKEGQNVTLSCEQNLNHDAMYWYRQDPGQGLRLIYYSQIVNDFQKGDIAEGYSVSREKKESFPLTVTSAQKNPTAFYLCASSSRQEFSNQPQHFGDGTRLSIL.

This sequence joins TRBV4-3 and TRBJ2-2, with a tentative D call TRBD2 (6 bases). Deletions cut 6 bases from V and 5 bases from J, with 13 bases between. The germline V gene has CDR1 LGHNA and CDR2 YSLEER. CDR3 length: 14 residues. The CDR3 protein is CASRDYGRTGELFF. DNA for the CDR3: TGCGCCAGCAGGGACTACGGGAGAACCGGGGAGCTGTTTTTT.

The V call is TRBV5-6, the J call TRBJ1-5; possibly TRBD1 for D (5 bases). This CDR3 spans 14 amino acids. Trimming shortened V by 0 bases and J by 7 bases, and 11 bases separated the two germline ends. Germline CDR1 reads SGHDT; CDR2 reads YYEEEE. The CDR3 reads CASSLAGGIQPQHF. The CDR3 coding sequence is TGTGCCAGCAGCTTGGCCGGGGGGATCCAGCCCCAGCATTTT.

This chain uses TRBV11-1 with TRBJ2-1, with 11 bases aligning to TRBD2. Germline trimming cut 3 bases from V and 4 bases from J; bases unmatched to any gene: 5. This CDR3 is built from 16 residues. Germline CDR1 SGHAT, CDR2 FQDESV (reference sequence). CDR3 DNA sequence: TGTGCCAGCAGCTTGGTTAGCGGGAGGGCTTACAATGAGCAGTTCTTC. Translating it yields CASSLVSGRAYNEQFF.

CDR3 amino acids: CASSLKRQGKYEQYF. The CDR3 nucleotides read TGTGCCAGCAGTTTAAAGAGACAGGGGAAATACGAGCAGTACTTC. The V gene is TRBV27, the J gene TRBJ2-7; TRBD1 matches 8 bases. This CDR3 contains 15 residues. Trimming took 2 bases from V and 4 from J; bases not matched to a gene: 7. The germline CDR1 and CDR2 sequences are MNHEY and SMNVEV (reference sequence).

The gene calls are TRBV4-3 and TRBJ1-2, with D uncertain. CDR3 length equals 15 residues. V lost 3 bases and J lost 1, with 12 bases in between. Germline-derived CDR1 and CDR2 are LGHNA and YSLEER. The CDR3 DNA sequence: TGCGCCAGCAGCCAGGCGGACGACTATAACTATGGCTACACCTTC. Amino acid sequence: CASSQADDYNYGYTF.

For the CDR3, the DNA is TGTGCCAGCAGCCGTACCGGACAGGGACCTTTGTACTTC. Its protein product is CASSRTGQGPLYF. This sequence joins TRBV28 and TRBJ2-7; TRBD1 aligns across 8 bases. The trim removed 6 bases at V and 12 bases at J, leaving 13 bases unmatched. This CDR3 has 13 amino acids. Looked up from germline, CDR1 is MDHEN and CDR2 is SYDVKM.

The chain uses TRBV9 and TRBJ1-1; perhaps TRBD1 as D (6 bases). V lost 2 bases and J lost 5, with 13 bases in between. The CDR3 totals 14 residues. Germline values: CDR1 SGDLS, CDR2 YYNGEE. CDR3 loop: CASSVTARGTEAFF. In DNA form, the CDR3 reads TGTGCCAGCAGCGTTACGGCAAGGGGGACTGAAGCTTTCTTT.

In nucleotides, the CDR3 is TGTGCCAGTAGCCCCTACCGGCGGTCGGACTACGAGCAGTACTTC. Encoded protein: CASSPYRRSDYEQYF. This rearrangement joins TRBV19 to TRBJ2-7; D gene ambiguous. The CDR3 contains 15 residues. V was pared by 6 bases and J by 3 bases, with 18 bases between. Per the germline V gene, CDR1 is LNHDA and CDR2 is SQIVND (reference sequence). Together with reference TRBV19 and TRBJ2-7, the CDR3 gives the full variable domain: DGGITQSPKYLFRKEGQNVTLSCEQNLNHDAMYWYRQDPGQGLRLIYYSQIVNDFQKGDIAEGYSVSREKKESFPLTVTSAQKNPTAFYLCASSPYRRSDYEQYFGPGTRLTVT.

CDR3 nucleotide sequence: TGTGCCAGCCTAAGACAGGGGGAGGGCGGCTACACCTTC. Translated, it gives CASLRQGEGGYTF. The chain is built from TRBV2 and TRBJ1-2; 9 bases map to TRBD1. The germline V gene has CDR1 SNHLY and CDR2 FYNNEI. The junction had 9 bases not matched to a gene; V was cut back by 8 bases and J by 8 bases. CDR3 size: 13 residues.